A single T cell receptor beta chain is shown here with its context. Its target is unknown. This sample is drawn from a study of T cell responses to AZD1222 COVID-19 vaccine. Broader study findings: Unmutated variant regions are reportedly targeted by nearly half of spike-specific TCRs. Spike-specific TCR breadth and depth rose after two AZD1222 doses. Repertoire sampling happened only post peak T cell response.

The CDR3 consists of 19 residues. V was clipped by 1 base and J by 0 bases; unmatched bases: 11. Germline V lookup: CDR1 MGHRA, CDR2 YSYEKL. Here immunoSEQ multiplex PCR was the method, and the copy in TCRdb shows in-frame clones only, minus some. This table has about 140,000 clones, approximately 93% appearing once. This chain uses TRBV4-1 with TRBJ1-2; 10 nucleotides line up with TRBD1. Sequencing used peripheral blood, obtained on day 0 of MenACWY control vaccination. The clonotype originates from an adult in good health. The CDR3 coding sequence is TGCGCCAGCAGCCAAGGGTCCAGGACAGGGGGGTCAGCTAACTATGGCTACACCTTC. Its translation: CASSQGSRTGGSANYGYTF.